These 8 T cell receptor beta chains originate from one sample sequenced in a study of monozygotic twins with inflammatory bowel disease. Reprocessing the 5' RACE reads, TCRdb reports a single entry for every CDR3 protein and omits DNA. Its listing shows roughly 150,000 distinct CDR3 sequences. Sequencing was carried out using blood. Every receptor here comes from a human donor with ulcerative colitis or Crohn's disease, or a healthy co-twin of an affected twin (not recorded which).

V usage is TRBV7-3 and J usage is TRBJ1-1; there is no DNA to check the TCRdb D call of TRBD1. The germline CDR1 and CDR2 sequences are SGHTA and FQGTGA. CDR3 length: 16 residues. The chain's CDR3 is CASSAPGQGMNTEAFF.

J is TRBJ2-1 and V is TRBV24-1; TCRdb picks TRBD1, but there is no DNA to check that call. Germline assignment: CDR1 KGHDR and CDR2 SFDVKD. This CDR3 has 15 amino acids. Here the CDR3 reads CATSGGEGSYNEQFF.

The rearrangement links TRBV3-1 to TRBJ1-1. CDR1 LGHDT and CDR2 YNNKEL come from the germline V gene (reference sequence). CDR3 length: 14 residues. The CDR3 sequence is CASSQDDQFSEAFF.

V usage is TRBV20-1 and J usage is TRBJ1-2; there is no DNA to check the TCRdb D call of TRBD1. Germline V lookup: CDR1 DFQATT, CDR2 SNEGSKA (reference sequence). The length of the CDR3 is 12 residues. CDR3 in amino acids: CSAETGGLGYTF.

This chain links TRBV7-2 with TRBJ2-4; TCRdb outputs TRBD1, but without DNA this stays unchecked. The CDR3 has 12 residues. Germline V CDR1 and CDR2: SGHTA, FQGNSA. This chain's CDR3 is CASSLTGNIQYF.

The chain joins TRBV13 to TRBJ2-7; TCRdb's D gene call, TRBD1, goes unchecked for lack of DNA. The CDR3 spans 15 residues. Germline CDR1 reads PRHDT; CDR2 reads FYEKMQ (reference sequence). The CDR3 sequence: CASSLGQGQAYEQYF.

The chain combines TRBV18 with TRBJ2-7; TCRdb's D call of TRBD1 is untestable without DNA. Per the germline V gene, CDR1 is KGHSH and CDR2 is LQKENI. This CDR3 is built from 15 residues. This chain's CDR3 is CASSPPFPGANEQYF.

J is TRBJ2-4 and V is TRBV7-8; TCRdb designates TRBD2, a call that cannot be tested without DNA. CDR3 length: 19 residues. CDR1 and CDR2 from the germline V gene are SGHVS and FQNEAQ. CDR3 residues: CASSLVRTSGGEAKNIQYF.